This T cell receptor beta chain was profiled in a study of blood T cell repertoires in COVID-19. The assay was immunoSEQ multiplex PCR, and TCRdb's table has in-frame clones only and misses some. Of roughly 380,000 clones in the sample, roughly 90% were seen once. This CDR3 has 16 residues. From germline, CDR1 is SEHNR and CDR2 FQNEAQ (reference sequence). V was shortened by 0 bases and J by 0 bases, with 9 bases between the two germline ends. Source material: PBMCs or T cells enriched from blood (not recorded which). The chain uses TRBV7-9 and TRBJ2-1, with D possibly TRBD2 on 5 matching bases. This receptor was obtained from a woman aged 25 to 39 who had been exposed to COVID-19. The DNA of the CDR3 is TGTGCCAGCAGCTTAGCTCCTGGGAGCTCCTACAATGAGCAGTTCTTC. Translated: CASSLAPGSSYNEQFF.